Listed below are T cell receptor beta chains from one sample, sequenced in a study of shared clonotypes between healthy human individuals. The protocol was immunoSEQ multiplex PCR, while the TCRdb copy is restricted to in-frame clones and leaves out a portion. This sample has about 2.4 million clones, with 80% to 95% found just once. The sample comprised naive CD4+ T cells from PBMCs. These receptors were collected from a man younger than 30 in good health. Some clones in this sample may be carry-over from other donors' samples. CDR3s include the opening cysteine and the closing phenylalanine or tryptophan. Fields, in order: D gene, J gene, V gene, clone size, CDR3 DNA, CDR3 protein. A D gene is named only where the DNA matches it firmly. The size of a clone is reported for some rows only, either as once, few or many, or as a class for expanded clones.

d_call: .
j_call: TRBJ2-5
v_call: TRBV5-1
clone_size: .
cdr3_nt: TGCGCCAGCAGCTCCATACCCCCGGGGGCCCAAGAGACCCAGTACTTC
cdr3_aa: CASSSIPPGAQETQYF

d_call: .
j_call: TRBJ2-2
v_call: TRBV27
clone_size: .
cdr3_nt: TGTGCCAGCAGTTACCGACACCCCGGGACCCCCGGGGAGCTGTTTTTT
cdr3_aa: CASSYRHPGTPGELFF

d_call: .
j_call: TRBJ2-5
v_call: TRBV7-9
clone_size: .
cdr3_nt: TGTGCCAGCAGCCCCTTGGTGGGGGAAGAGACCCAGTACTTC
cdr3_aa: CASSPLVGEETQYF

d_call: TRBD2
j_call: TRBJ2-1
v_call: TRBV15
clone_size: .
cdr3_nt: TGTGCCACCAGCAGACAGGGACTAGCGGGACAAGGCAATGAGCAGTTCTTC
cdr3_aa: CATSRQGLAGQGNEQFF

d_call: .
j_call: TRBJ2-1
v_call: TRBV30
clone_size: once
cdr3_nt: TGTGCCTGGACCCTCGGAGGGAACTCCTACAATGAGCAGTTCTTC
cdr3_aa: CAWTLGGNSYNEQFF

d_call: TRBD1
j_call: TRBJ2-7
v_call: TRBV28
clone_size: .
cdr3_nt: TGTGCCAGCAGTTTTACCCGGGACAGCCCCTACGAGCAGTACTTC
cdr3_aa: CASSFTRDSPYEQYF

d_call: TRBD2
j_call: TRBJ2-5
v_call: TRBV5-6
clone_size: once
cdr3_nt: TGTGCCAGCAGCCTCCGGGCTAGCGGGTACCTTCGCGAGACCCAGTACTTC
cdr3_aa: CASSLRASGYLRETQYF

d_call: .
j_call: TRBJ2-3
v_call: TRBV29-1
clone_size: .
cdr3_nt: TGCAGCGCCACCGGGACTTTTAGCACAGATACGCAGTATTTT
cdr3_aa: CSATGTFSTDTQYF

d_call: TRBD2
j_call: TRBJ2-2
v_call: TRBV5-1
clone_size: .
cdr3_nt: TGCGCCAGCAGCTCGCGACTAGCGGGAGCGGGCACCGGGGAGCTGTTTTTT
cdr3_aa: CASSSRLAGAGTGELFF

d_call: .
j_call: TRBJ1-5
v_call: TRBV7-2
clone_size: .
cdr3_nt: TGTGCCAGCAGCGCAAGCGGGGTCCGGTATCAGCCCCAGCATTTT
cdr3_aa: CASSASGVRYQPQHF

d_call: TRBD1
j_call: TRBJ2-2
v_call: TRBV6-5
clone_size: .
cdr3_nt: TGTGCCAGCAGTGGACAGGCCTTAAACACCGGGGAGCTGTTTTTT
cdr3_aa: CASSGQALNTGELFF

d_call: .
j_call: TRBJ1-1
v_call: TRBV7-2
clone_size: .
cdr3_nt: TGTGCCAGCAGCAGAGAAGGACTGTGGGGGACTGAAGCTTTCTTT
cdr3_aa: CASSREGLWGTEAFF

d_call: TRBD1
j_call: TRBJ2-1
v_call: TRBV28
clone_size: .
cdr3_nt: TGTGCCAGCAGTTTAGTGGGACAGAATGAGCAGTTCTTC
cdr3_aa: CASSLVGQNEQFF